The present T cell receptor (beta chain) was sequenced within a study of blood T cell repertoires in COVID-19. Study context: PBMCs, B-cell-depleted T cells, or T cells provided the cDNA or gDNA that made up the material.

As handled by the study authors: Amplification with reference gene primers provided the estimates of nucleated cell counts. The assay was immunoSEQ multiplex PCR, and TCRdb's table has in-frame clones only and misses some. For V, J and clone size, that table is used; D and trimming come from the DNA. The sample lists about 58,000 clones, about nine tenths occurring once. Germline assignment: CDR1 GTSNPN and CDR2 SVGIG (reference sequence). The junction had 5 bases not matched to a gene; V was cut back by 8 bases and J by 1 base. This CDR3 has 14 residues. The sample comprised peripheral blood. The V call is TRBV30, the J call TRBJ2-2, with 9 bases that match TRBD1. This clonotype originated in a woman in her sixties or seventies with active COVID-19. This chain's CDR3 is CAQPGQGNTGELFF. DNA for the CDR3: TGTGCCCAACCGGGACAGGGGAACACCGGGGAGCTGTTTTTT.